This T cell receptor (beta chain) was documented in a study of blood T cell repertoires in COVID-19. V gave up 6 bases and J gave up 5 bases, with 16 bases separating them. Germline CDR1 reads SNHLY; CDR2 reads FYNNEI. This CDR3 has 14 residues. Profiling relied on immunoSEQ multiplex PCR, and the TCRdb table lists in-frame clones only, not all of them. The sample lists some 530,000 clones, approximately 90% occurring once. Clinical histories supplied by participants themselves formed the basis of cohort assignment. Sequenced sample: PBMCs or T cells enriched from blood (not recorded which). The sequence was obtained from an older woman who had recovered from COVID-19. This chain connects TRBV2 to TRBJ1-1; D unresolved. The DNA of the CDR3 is TGTGCCAGCAGGGCAGACACCCTTTGGACTGAAGCTTTCTTT. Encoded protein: CASRADTLWTEAFF.